This TCR beta chain derives from a study of tumor-infiltrating lymphocytes in oesophageal squamous cell carcinoma. This clonotype was detected many times. TCRdb recomputed calls from the PCR reads with MiXCR, one row per CDR3 protein. Among about 15,000 distinct CDR3 sequences, around 50% were seen once, and the ten largest hold about 38%. Germline CDR1 is MDHEN and CDR2 is SYDVKM. The CDR3 loop spans 14 amino acids. Trimming stripped 6 bases from V and 2 bases from J, with 14 bases between. This receptor was taken from a female donor with esophageal squamous cell carcinoma. The rearrangement joins TRBV28 to TRBJ2-7; D not certain. Material for sequencing was esophageal tumor tissue. The CDR3 sequence is CASSPQDQTYEQYF. The CDR3 bases are TGTGCCAGCAGCCCCCAGGACCAAACCTACGAGCAGTACTTC.